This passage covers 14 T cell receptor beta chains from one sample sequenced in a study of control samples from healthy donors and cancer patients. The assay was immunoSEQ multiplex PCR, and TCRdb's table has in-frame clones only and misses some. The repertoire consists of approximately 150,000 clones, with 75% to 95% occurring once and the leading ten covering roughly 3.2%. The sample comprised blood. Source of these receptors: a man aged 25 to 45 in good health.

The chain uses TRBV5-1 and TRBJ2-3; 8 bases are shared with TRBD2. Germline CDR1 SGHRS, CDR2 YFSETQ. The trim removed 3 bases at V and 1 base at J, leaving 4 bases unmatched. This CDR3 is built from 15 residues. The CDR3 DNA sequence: TGCGCCAGCAGCTCCGGGGGGGCGGGCACAGATACGCAGTATTTT. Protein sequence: CASSSGGAGTDTQYF.

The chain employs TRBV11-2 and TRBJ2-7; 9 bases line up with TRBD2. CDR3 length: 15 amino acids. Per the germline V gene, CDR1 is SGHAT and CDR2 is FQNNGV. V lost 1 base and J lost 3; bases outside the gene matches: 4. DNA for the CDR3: TGTGCCAGCAGCTTAGGCAGCGGGGGGATCTACGAGCAGTACTTC. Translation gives CASSLGSGGIYEQYF.

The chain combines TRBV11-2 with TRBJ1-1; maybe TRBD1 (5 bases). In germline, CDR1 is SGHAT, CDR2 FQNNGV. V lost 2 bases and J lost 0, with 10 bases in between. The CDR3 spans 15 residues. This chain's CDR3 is CASSLRWGMNTEAFF. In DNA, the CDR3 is TGTGCCAGCAGCTTAAGGTGGGGGATGAACACTGAAGCTTTCTTT.

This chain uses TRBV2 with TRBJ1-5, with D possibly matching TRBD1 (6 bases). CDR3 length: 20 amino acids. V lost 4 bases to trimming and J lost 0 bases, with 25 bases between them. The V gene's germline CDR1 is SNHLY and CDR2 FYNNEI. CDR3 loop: CASSVPRGGGLLYSNQPQHF. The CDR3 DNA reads TGTGCCAGCAGTGTTCCTCGAGGGGGAGGGTTGCTATATAGCAATCAGCCCCAGCATTTT.

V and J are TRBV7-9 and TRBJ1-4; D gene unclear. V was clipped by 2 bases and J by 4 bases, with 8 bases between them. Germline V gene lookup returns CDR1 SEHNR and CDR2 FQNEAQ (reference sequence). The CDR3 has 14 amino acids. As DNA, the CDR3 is TGTGCCAGCAGCTTAAAGAACGATAATGAAAAACTGTTTTTT. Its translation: CASSLKNDNEKLFF.

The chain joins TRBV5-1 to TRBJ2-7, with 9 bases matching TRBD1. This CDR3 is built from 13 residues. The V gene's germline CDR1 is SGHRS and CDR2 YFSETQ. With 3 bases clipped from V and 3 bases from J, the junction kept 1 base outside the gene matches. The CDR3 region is CASSWDRDYEQYF. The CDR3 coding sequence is TGCGCCAGCAGCTGGGACAGGGACTACGAGCAGTACTTC.

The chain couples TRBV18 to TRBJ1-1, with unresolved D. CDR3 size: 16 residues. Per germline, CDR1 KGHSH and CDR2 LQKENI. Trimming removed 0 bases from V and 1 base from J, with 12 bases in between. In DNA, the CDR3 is TGTGCCAGCTCACCACCGATGAGGAGCAGGAACACTGAAGCTTTCTTT. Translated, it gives CASSPPMRSRNTEAFF.

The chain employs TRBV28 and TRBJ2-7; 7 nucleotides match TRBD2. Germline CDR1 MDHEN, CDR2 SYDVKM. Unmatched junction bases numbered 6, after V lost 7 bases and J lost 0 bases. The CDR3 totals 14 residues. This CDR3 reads CASIPGGSSYEQYF. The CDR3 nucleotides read TGTGCCAGCATTCCCGGGGGGAGCTCCTACGAGCAGTACTTC. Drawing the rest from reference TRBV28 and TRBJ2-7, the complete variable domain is DVKVTQSSRYLVKRTGEKVFLECVQDMDHENMFWYRQDPGLGLRLIYFSYDVKMKEKGDIPEGYSVSREKKERFSLILESASTNQTSMYLCASIPGGSSYEQYFGPGTRLTVT.

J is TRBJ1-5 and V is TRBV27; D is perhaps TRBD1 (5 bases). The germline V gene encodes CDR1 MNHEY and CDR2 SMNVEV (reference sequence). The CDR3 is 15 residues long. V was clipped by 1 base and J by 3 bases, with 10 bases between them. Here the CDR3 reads CASSLFRDFNQPQHF. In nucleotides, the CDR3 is TGTGCCAGCAGTTTATTCCGGGACTTCAATCAGCCCCAGCATTTT.

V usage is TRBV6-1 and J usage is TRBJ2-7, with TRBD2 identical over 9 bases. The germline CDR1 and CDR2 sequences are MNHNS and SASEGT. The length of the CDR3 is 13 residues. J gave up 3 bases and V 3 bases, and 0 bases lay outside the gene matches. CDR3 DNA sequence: TGTGCCAGCAGTGAGCGGGGGGGCTACGAGCAGTACTTC. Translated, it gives CASSERGGYEQYF.

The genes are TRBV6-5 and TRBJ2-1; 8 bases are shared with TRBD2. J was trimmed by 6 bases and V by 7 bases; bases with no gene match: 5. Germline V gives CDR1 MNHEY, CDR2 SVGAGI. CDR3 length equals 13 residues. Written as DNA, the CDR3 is TGTGCCAGCAACGAGCGGGGGCCCAATGAGCAGTTCTTC. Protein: CASNERGPNEQFF.

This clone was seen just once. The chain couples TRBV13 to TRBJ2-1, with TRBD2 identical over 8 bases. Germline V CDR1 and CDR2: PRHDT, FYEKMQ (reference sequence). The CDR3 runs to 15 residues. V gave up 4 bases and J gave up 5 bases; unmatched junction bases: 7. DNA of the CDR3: TGTGCCAGCAGCTCGGGACTAGGGCTTGACAATGAGCAGTTCTTC. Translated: CASSSGLGLDNEQFF.

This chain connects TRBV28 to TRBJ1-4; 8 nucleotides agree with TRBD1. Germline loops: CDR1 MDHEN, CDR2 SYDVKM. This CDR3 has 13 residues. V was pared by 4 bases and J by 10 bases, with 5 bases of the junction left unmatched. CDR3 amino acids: CASSSGQGRKLFF. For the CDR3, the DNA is TGTGCCAGCAGTTCCGGACAGGGAAGAAAACTGTTTTTT.

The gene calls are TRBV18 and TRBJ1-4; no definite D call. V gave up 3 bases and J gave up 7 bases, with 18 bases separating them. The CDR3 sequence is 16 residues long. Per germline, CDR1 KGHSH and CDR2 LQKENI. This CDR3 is CASSPRAALGSEKLFF. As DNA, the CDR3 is TGTGCCAGCTCACCTAGGGCGGCCCTGGGGAGTGAAAAACTGTTTTTT.